This T cell receptor (beta chain) stems from a study of early T cells in non-severe SARS-CoV-2 infection. Study-wide context: Chains from this unsorted whole-blood bulk RNA could not be paired. Whole-study findings and limits: Lookups in VDJdb leaned toward anti-spike CD8 responses and missed private and CD4 specificities.

Note on this clonotype: Its matching antigen is unknown.

Each single cDNA molecule received a unique molecular identifier. One entry per CDR3 protein results from TCRdb running MiXCR on the 5' RACE reads. Of 75,000 to 95,000 distinct CDR3 sequences in the sample, around 16% are singletons; the top ten hold 5.1%. CDR3 length: 13 residues. The germline V and J ends were trimmed by 4 bases and 4 bases, with 11 bases remaining between them. Germline V gene lookup returns CDR1 SQVTM and CDR2 ANQGSEA. This specimen consisted of whole blood, obtained at baseline. This chain uses TRBV29-1 with TRBJ2-1; D not certain. This clonotype was sampled from an adult who was a healthcare worker with PCR-confirmed SARS-CoV-2 infection or an uninfected control (not recorded which). The CDR3 sequence is CSVGKPLYNEQFF. Written as DNA, the CDR3 is TGCAGCGTTGGAAAGCCACTATACAATGAGCAGTTCTTC.